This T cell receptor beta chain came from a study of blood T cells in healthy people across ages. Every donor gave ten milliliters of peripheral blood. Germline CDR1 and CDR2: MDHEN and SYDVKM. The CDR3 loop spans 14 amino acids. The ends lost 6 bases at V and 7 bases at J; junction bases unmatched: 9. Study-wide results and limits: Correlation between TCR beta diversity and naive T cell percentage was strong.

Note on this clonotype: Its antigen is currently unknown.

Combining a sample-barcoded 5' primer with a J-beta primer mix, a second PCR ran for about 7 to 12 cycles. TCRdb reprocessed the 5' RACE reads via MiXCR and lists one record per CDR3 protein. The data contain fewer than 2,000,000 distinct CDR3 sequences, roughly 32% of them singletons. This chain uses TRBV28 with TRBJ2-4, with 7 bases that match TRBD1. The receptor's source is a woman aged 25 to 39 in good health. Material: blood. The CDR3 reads CASRLGTVRNIQYF. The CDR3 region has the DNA TGTGCCAGCAGGCTCGGGACAGTGCGTAACATTCAGTACTTC.